These T cell receptor beta chains were read from a single sample in a study of OX40 agonist ivuxolimab in advanced cancers. The assay was immunoSEQ multiplex PCR, and TCRdb's table has in-frame clones only and misses some. The repertoire consists of 80,000 to 95,000 clones, with 65% to 90% occurring once and the leading ten covering less than 2%. This sample comprised CD4+ or CD8+ T cells sorted from blood, obtained in a trial of the OX40 agonist ivuxolimab. All receptors derive from an adult with an advanced solid tumor such as melanoma, head and neck, liver or kidney cancer. Both conserved end residues are part of each CDR3. A D gene is named only where the DNA matches it firmly. Clone size is given for some rows only: seen once, a few or many times, or a class if the clone is expanded.

NA | TRBJ2-5 | TRBV2 | NA | CASSVSWEETQYF | TGTGCCAGCAGTGTTTCTTGGGAAGAGACCCAGTACTTC
NA | TRBJ2-5 | TRBV6-6 | NA | CASSYSGGTSETQYF | TGTGCCAGCAGTTACTCGGGGGGCACGAGTGAGACCCAGTACTTC
NA | TRBJ1-6 | TRBV7-2 | NA | CASSLWGRTYNSPLHF | TGTGCCAGCAGCTTATGGGGGCGGACATATAATTCACCCCTCCACTTT
TRBD2 | TRBJ2-5 | TRBV6-5 | NA | CASSERLAGNF | TGTGCCAGCAGTGAAAGACTAGCGGGTAACTTC
NA | TRBJ1-4 | TRBV5-6 | NA | CASSSQGMEKLFF | TGTGCCAGCAGCTCTCAGGGAATGGAAAAACTGTTTTTT
NA | TRBJ2-1 | TRBV5-1 | once | CASSLNLRQAANEQFF | TGCGCCAGCAGCTTGAATCTCCGGCAGGCGGCCAATGAGCAGTTCTTC
TRBD1 | TRBJ1-6 | TRBV7-9 | NA | CASSSSDREDSPLHF | TGTGCCAGCAGCTCATCTGACAGGGAAGATTCACCCCTCCACTTT
TRBD2 | TRBJ2-2 | TRBV6-1 | NA | CASSETWVGLADSGELFF | TGTGCCAGCAGTGAAACATGGGTGGGACTAGCTGACTCCGGGGAGCTGTTTTTT
NA | TRBJ1-4 | TRBV4-3 | NA | CASSQDRNEKLFF | TGCGCCAGCAGCCAAGATAGGAATGAAAAACTGTTTTTT
NA | TRBJ1-1 | TRBV2 | once | CASTEQGPTEAFF | TGTGCCAGCACCGAACAGGGACCCACTGAAGCTTTCTTT
NA | TRBJ1-3 | TRBV10-3 | NA | CAIRAGDSGNTIYF | TGTGCCATCAGGGCAGGGGACTCTGGAAACACCATATATTTT
NA | TRBJ1-1 | TRBV5-1 | NA | CASALGGAVFLNTEAFF | TGCGCCAGCGCCCTAGGGGGGGCCGTATTTTTGAACACTGAAGCTTTCTTT
NA | TRBJ1-3 | TRBV7-2 | NA | CASSPQSDLVGNTIYF | TGTGCCAGCAGCCCCCAGTCCGACCTCGTTGGAAACACCATATATTTT
TRBD2 | TRBJ2-3 | TRBV7-2 | NA | CASSPGLVGSDTQYF | TGTGCCAGCAGCCCCGGACTAGTCGGTTCAGATACGCAGTATTTT
NA | TRBJ1-1 | TRBV7-9 | NA | CASSLEFSTEAFF | TGTGCCAGCAGCTTAGAGTTCAGCACTGAAGCTTTCTTT
NA | TRBJ2-5 | TRBV19 | NA | CASSNLDTPETQYF | TGTGCCAGTAGTAACCTTGACACCCCAGAGACCCAGTACTTC
NA | TRBJ1-2 | TRBV28 | NA | CASSLDIGKDGYTF | TGTGCCAGCAGTTTAGATATAGGCAAGGATGGCTACACCTTC
TRBD2 | TRBJ2-3 | TRBV15 | once | CATSSKRRGGADTQYF | TGTGCCACCAGCAGCAAACGGCGGGGAGGGGCAGATACGCAGTATTTT
TRBD2 | TRBJ2-7 | TRBV5-4 | NA | CASSLGASLGGEQYF | TGTGCCAGCAGCTTGGGGGCCTCCCTGGGAGGGGAGCAGTACTTC
TRBD2 | TRBJ2-1 | TRBV7-6 | few | CASSSRRLRGANKSSYNEQFF | TGTGCCAGCAGCTCCCGGCGTTTGCGGGGGGCCAATAAGAGCTCCTACAATGAGCAGTTCTTC
NA | TRBJ1-6 | TRBV28 | NA | CASSTIWPRGLGGSPLHF | TGTGCCAGCAGTACGATATGGCCCCGGGGGCTGGGGGGCTCACCCCTCCACTTT
NA | TRBJ1-5 | TRBV6-5 | few | CASSSPGAQHF | TGTGCCAGCAGTTCCCCAGGAGCCCAGCATTTT
NA | TRBJ2-1 | TRBV6-5 | NA | CASRRSYNEQFF | TGTGCCAGCCGCCGGTCCTACAATGAGCAGTTCTTC
TRBD2 | TRBJ2-7 | TRBV9 | NA | CASSAGGYEQYF | TGTGCCAGCAGCGCCGGGGGGTACGAGCAGTACTTC
NA | TRBJ1-1 | TRBV29-1 | few | CSVLQAGAFF | TGCAGCGTCTTACAAGCTGGAGCTTTCTTT
NA | TRBJ1-5 | TRBV2 | once | CASSRYLIHQPQHF | TGTGCCAGCAGCCGCTACCTAATTCATCAGCCCCAGCATTTT
NA | TRBJ2-7 | TRBV29-1 | NA | CSVELLSYEQYF | TGCAGCGTTGAACTCCTGTCCTACGAGCAGTACTTC
NA | TRBJ1-4 | TRBV6-1 | NA | CASSSWDGLNEKLFF | TGTGCCAGCAGTTCCTGGGACGGACTTAATGAAAAACTGTTTTTT
NA | TRBJ2-7 | TRBV5-6 | NA | CASSSWGDYEQYF | TGTGCCAGCAGCTCCTGGGGGGACTACGAGCAGTACTTC
TRBD1 | TRBJ2-5 | TRBV11-3 | NA | CASSAGQAVGTQYF | TGTGCCAGCAGCGCCGGACAGGCGGTTGGGACCCAGTACTTC
NA | TRBJ2-7 | TRBV6-1 | NA | CASKSLRAPVDEQYF | TGTGCCAGCAAGTCCTTAAGGGCCCCCGTGGACGAGCAGTACTTC
NA | TRBJ1-3 | TRBV7-3 | NA | CATTELYSGNTIYF | TGTGCCACCACAGAGCTATACTCTGGAAACACCATATATTTT
TRBD1 | TRBJ2-4 | TRBV5-4 | NA | CASSSGQGNIQYF | TGTGCCAGCAGCTCAGGACAGGGAAACATTCAGTACTTC
NA | TRBJ2-1 | TRBV18 | NA | CASSPPGGAVGNEQFF | TGTGCCAGCTCACCACCGGGGGGGGCCGTAGGCAATGAGCAGTTCTTC
NA | TRBJ2-5 | TRBV11-1 | NA | CASSPLGPKGETQYF | TGTGCCAGCAGTCCCCTGGGGCCTAAAGGGGAGACCCAGTACTTC
TRBD2 | TRBJ2-5 | TRBV4-1 | NA | CASSQDQSGGARAETQYF | TGCGCCAGCAGCCAAGATCAGAGCGGGGGGGCCCGCGCAGAGACCCAGTACTTC
NA | TRBJ1-2 | TRBV11-2 | NA | CASSFTIGKGYGYTF | TGTGCCAGCAGCTTTACCATCGGGAAGGGCTATGGCTACACCTTC
TRBD1 | TRBJ2-7 | TRBV19 | few | CASSFGTGAEQYF | TGTGCCAGTTCCTTCGGGACAGGGGCCGAGCAGTACTTC